Listed here is a single T cell receptor (beta chain). Its antigen remains undetermined. It has no much larger one-base neighbor in the sample; base qualities were not kept. The record originates from a study of blood T cell repertoires in COVID-19 (dated by TCRdb to between 2020 and 2021). At the level of the whole study: Collaborator samples came from the United States, Italy and Spain and covered acute and convalescent phases of COVID-19. The material from the prospective study consisted of cDNA or gDNA derived from T cells, B-cell-depleted T cells, or PBMCs. A freely available public database, intended as a resource for researchers studying the immune response to SARS-CoV-2, is where the repertoires were released. The dataset comprised deeply sampled blood TCRbeta repertoires from subjects exposed to, actively infected with, or recovered from COVID-19. Nearly every sample came with metadata listing a de-identified subject ID, COVID-19 status, age in years and sex. HLA class I and class II types, where available, came from metadata supplied by the sample provider rather than from assay-based typing. The samples were drawn from the first 160 participants of the ongoing ImmuneRACE study and from 1,254 subjects provided by 6 global collaborators. Study-wide conclusions, independent of this receptor: How much clinical and demographic metadata was included differed by source and by participant, and the metadata was provided uncurated.

From the cysteine through the phenylalanine, the CDR3 covers 13 amino acids. The retained sequence is limited to the CDR3, 39 bases, with the frame set at the first base. Trimming accounts for 7 bases at V and 6 bases at J, while the number of junction bases matched to no gene is 3. CDR1 and CDR2, looked up from the germline V gene, are KGHDR and SFDVKD. Each collaborating institution followed its own protocols to collect whole blood in K2EDTA tubes. For TCRbeta analysis, collaborators shipped samples as frozen whole blood, isolated PBMCs, or DNA extracted from either of those sample types. The immunoSEQ Assay, a bias-controlled multiplex PCR, was used to amplify TCRbeta CDR3 regions from genomic DNA. In the original analysis: The number of nucleated cells in each sample was estimated by amplification of reference gene primers within the assay. Sequence reads were collapsed and filtered to measure the absolute abundance of every unique TCRbeta CDR3 rearrangement. Productive Simpson clonality was computed per sample as the square root of Simpson's diversity index over productive rearrangements. TCRdb stores this immuneACCESS table with in-frame sequences only. Part of the clones is absent; in the studies checked, under half of the shortfall reflects unresolved V genes, and no reason is known for the rest. V, J and clone size are those of that table, while D and trimming were read from the DNA. The sample table holds 35,000 to 45,000 clones, of which around four fifths were seen once. The top ten constitute roughly 5% of the sample.

The sample was peripheral blood. The chain employs TRBV24-1 and TRBJ2-2; 8 bases in the middle match TRBD1. This TCR was sampled from a man aged 45-65 years with active COVID-19. At the DNA level, the sequence is TGTGCCACCAGGGAACAGGGGGCCGGGGAGCTGTTTTTT. Its product reads: CATREQGAGELFF.